This TCR beta chain emerged from a study of cytomegalovirus exposure and HLA in healthy donors. Trimming left V 2 bases short and J 0 bases short, with 11 bases between. The CDR3 contains 15 residues. CDR1 and CDR2 (germline): GTSNPN, SVGIG (reference sequence). Method: immunoSEQ multiplex PCR; TCRdb's copy keeps in-frame clones and lacks some. Among 200,000 to 250,000 clones, 83% were seen once, and the ten largest hold roughly 5.5%. Study outcomes and limitations: Three chains tied to CMV proved CMV antigen-specific in vitro.

With regard to this clone: Its antigen is still unknown.

Sequenced: PBMCs. The genes are TRBV30 and TRBJ1-5, with a tentative D call TRBD1 (6 bases). This TCR was sampled from a woman between 18 and 30 years old in good health and CMV-seronegative. The CDR3 DNA reads as TGTGCCTGGAGTACCGGGACACGTAGCAATCAGCCCCAGCATTTT. This gives the protein CAWSTGTRSNQPQHF.